The 12 T cell receptor beta chains listed next were all sequenced from one sample in a study of cytomegalovirus exposure and HLA in healthy donors. TCRdb's table, derived via immunoSEQ multiplex PCR, lists solely in-frame clones and lacks some. The data hold 150,000 to 200,000 clones, with 85% to 90% observed a single time. Sequencing was done on a sample of PBMCs. These receptors originate from a woman between 18 and 30 years old in good health and CMV-seropositive.

This clone was counted a few times. The rearrangement joins TRBV6-5 to TRBJ2-1, with a weak D call TRBD2 (5 bases). The CDR3 has 12 residues. The germline V gene encodes CDR1 MNHEY and CDR2 SVGAGI. V was pared by 7 bases and J by 3 bases, with 7 bases between. The CDR3 nucleotides read TGTGCCAGCACCGGGAACTACAATGAGCAGTTCTTC. This encodes CASTGNYNEQFF.

The rearrangement uses TRBV9 and TRBJ1-2; possibly TRBD1 for D (5 bases). Germline-derived CDR1 and CDR2 are SGDLS and YYNGEE. The CDR3 length is 12 residues. The V end was cut by 4 bases, the J end by 9 bases, with 13 bases between. The CDR3 bases are TGTGCCAGCAGCTCTCAGATGGACAGCTACACCTTC. Amino acids: CASSSQMDSYTF.

This chain links TRBV4-2 with TRBJ1-2, with D tentatively TRBD1 (5 bases). V lost 3 bases and J lost 8, with 22 bases in between. The CDR3 totals 16 residues. CDR1 and CDR2 from the germline V gene are LGHNA and YNFKEQ. The CDR3 region is CASSQTPITGLKGYTF. CDR3 nucleotides: TGTGCCAGCAGCCAGACCCCTATTACAGGCCTGAAGGGCTACACCTTC.

The chain uses TRBV7-6 and TRBJ1-1; possibly TRBD1 for D (6 bases). The germline V and J ends were trimmed by 2 bases and 5 bases, with 15 bases remaining between them. Germline values: CDR1 SGHVS, CDR2 FNYEAQ. This CDR3 is 15 amino acids long. DNA for the CDR3: TGTGCCAGCAGCTTAAGTAGGGGGGGTGGGACTGAAGCTTTCTTT. Translated, it gives CASSLSRGGGTEAFF.

V gene TRBV30 combines with J gene TRBJ2-5, with D unclear. Germline CDR1 GTSNPN, CDR2 SVGIG (reference sequence). The CDR3 totals 12 residues. Between the trimmed V and J ends, which lost 3 bases and 1 base, there was a span of 6 bases. The CDR3 nucleotides read TGTGCCTGGAGACACCTCCAAGAGACCCAGTACTTC. Residues: CAWRHLQETQYF.

A single count supports this clone. This CDR3 reads CASSPRETYNEQFF. The DNA of the CDR3 is TGTGCCAGCTCCCCGCGGGAAACCTACAATGAGCAGTTCTTC. V and J are TRBV6-5 and TRBJ2-1; D perhaps matches TRBD2 (6 bases). V dropped 8 bases and J dropped 2 bases, with 13 bases sitting between them. There are 14 residues in the CDR3. In germline, CDR1 is MNHEY, CDR2 SVGAGI.

The chain has TRBV7-2 and TRBJ2-7, with TRBD2 matching 13 bases. Unmatched junction bases numbered 3, after V lost 4 bases and J lost 3 bases. The CDR3 runs to 15 residues. CDR1 SGHTA and CDR2 FQGNSA come from the germline V gene. CDR3 residues: CASSYWTSGGYEQYF. As DNA, the CDR3 is TGTGCCAGCAGCTATTGGACTAGCGGGGGCTACGAGCAGTACTTC.

The chain joins TRBV18 to TRBJ2-5; TRBD1 is a possible D gene (6 bases). The CDR3 spans 15 residues. V was trimmed by 0 bases and J by 6 bases, leaving 14 bases between them. Germline V gives CDR1 KGHSH, CDR2 LQKENI. The CDR3: CASSPPDTGLKTQYF. The CDR3 coding sequence is TGTGCCAGCTCACCACCGGACACAGGGCTCAAGACCCAGTACTTC.

The chain has TRBV7-2 and TRBJ1-2; 7 positions match TRBD1. The CDR3 is 15 amino acids. Germline assignment: CDR1 SGHTA and CDR2 FQGNSA. After removal of 5 bases from V and 7 bases from J, the junction contained 13 bases not matched to a gene. This CDR3 reads CASSPRTGARTGYTF. CDR3 sequence (DNA): TGTGCCAGCAGCCCTCGAACAGGGGCAAGGACTGGCTACACCTTC.

The chain links TRBV5-1 to TRBJ2-2; TRBD2 is a possible D gene (5 bases). The CDR3 is 15 amino acids. The germline V gene has CDR1 SGHRS and CDR2 YFSETQ. Trimming left V 4 bases short and J 1 base short, with 11 bases between. The chain's CDR3 is CASSQGLKNTGELFF. In DNA, the CDR3 is TGCGCCAGCAGCCAAGGACTTAAGAACACCGGGGAGCTGTTTTTT.

The chain recombines TRBV5-1 with TRBJ1-2; 11 nucleotides agree with TRBD1. This CDR3 contains 19 residues. After removal of 4 bases from V and 8 bases from J, the junction contained 22 bases not matched to a gene. Germline V gives CDR1 SGHRS, CDR2 YFSETQ. In DNA form, the CDR3 reads TGCGCCAGCAGCAGTTCCCCCGCGGGACAGGGGGGAAAAGTGGGCGGCTACACCTTC. It encodes CASSSSPAGQGGKVGGYTF.

The V and J genes are TRBV6-6 and TRBJ2-5; maybe TRBD2 (5 bases). V was trimmed by 4 bases and J by 9 bases, leaving 12 bases between them. The CDR3 length is 12 residues. CDR1 is MNHNY and CDR2 is SVGAGI in the germline V gene (reference sequence). The CDR3 here is CASSSHGLPQYF. The CDR3 region has the DNA TGTGCCAGCAGTTCCCACGGACTCCCCCAGTACTTC.